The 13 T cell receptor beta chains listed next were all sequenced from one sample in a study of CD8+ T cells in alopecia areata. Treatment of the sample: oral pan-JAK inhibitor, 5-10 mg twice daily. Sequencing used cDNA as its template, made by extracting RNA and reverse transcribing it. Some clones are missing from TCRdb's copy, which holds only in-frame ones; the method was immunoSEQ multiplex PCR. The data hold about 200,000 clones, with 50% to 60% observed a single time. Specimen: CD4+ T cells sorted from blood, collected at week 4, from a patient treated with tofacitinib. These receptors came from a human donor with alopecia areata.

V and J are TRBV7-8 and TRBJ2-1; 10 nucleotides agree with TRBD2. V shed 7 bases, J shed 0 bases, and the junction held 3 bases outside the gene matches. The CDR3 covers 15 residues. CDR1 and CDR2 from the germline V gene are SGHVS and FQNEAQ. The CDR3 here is CASTERGGSYNEQFF. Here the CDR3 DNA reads TGTGCCAGCACCGAGCGGGGGGGCTCCTACAATGAGCAGTTCTTC.

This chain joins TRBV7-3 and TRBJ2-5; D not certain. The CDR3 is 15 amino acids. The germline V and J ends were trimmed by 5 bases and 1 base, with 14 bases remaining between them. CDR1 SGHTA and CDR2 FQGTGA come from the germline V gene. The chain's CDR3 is CASSQRVGGQETQYF. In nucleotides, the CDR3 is TGTGCCAGCAGCCAACGGGTGGGCGGCCAAGAGACCCAGTACTTC.

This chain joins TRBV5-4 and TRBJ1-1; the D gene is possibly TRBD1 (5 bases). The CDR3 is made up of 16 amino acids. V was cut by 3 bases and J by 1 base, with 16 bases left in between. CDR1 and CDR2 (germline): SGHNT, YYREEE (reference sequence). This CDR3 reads CASSSPGRRTNTEAFF. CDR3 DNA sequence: TGTGCCAGCAGCTCTCCGGGACGCAGGACGAACACTGAAGCTTTCTTT. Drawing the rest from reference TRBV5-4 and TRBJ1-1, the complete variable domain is ETGVTQSPTHLIKTRGQQVTLRCSSQSGHNTVSWYQQALGQGPQFIFQYYREEENGRGNFPPRFSGLQFPNYSSELNVNALELDDSALYLCASSSPGRRTNTEAFFGQGTRLTVV.

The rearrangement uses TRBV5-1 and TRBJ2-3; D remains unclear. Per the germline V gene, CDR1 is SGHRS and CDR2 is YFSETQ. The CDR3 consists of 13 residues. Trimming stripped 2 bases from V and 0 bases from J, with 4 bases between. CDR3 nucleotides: TGCGCCAGCAGCTTCTCTAGCACAGATACGCAGTATTTT. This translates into CASSFSSTDTQYF. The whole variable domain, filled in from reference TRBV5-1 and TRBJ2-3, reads KAGVTQTPRYLIKTRGQQVTLSCSPISGHRSVSWYQQTPGQGLQFLFEYFSETQRNKGNFPGRFSGRQFSNSRSEMNVSTLELGDSALYLCASSFSSTDTQYFGPGTRLTVL.

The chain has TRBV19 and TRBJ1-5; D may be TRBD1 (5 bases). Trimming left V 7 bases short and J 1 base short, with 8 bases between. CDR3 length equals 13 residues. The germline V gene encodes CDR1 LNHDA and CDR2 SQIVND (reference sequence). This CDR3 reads CASTRDSNQPQHF. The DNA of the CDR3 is TGTGCCAGTACCCGGGACAGCAATCAGCCCCAGCATTTT.

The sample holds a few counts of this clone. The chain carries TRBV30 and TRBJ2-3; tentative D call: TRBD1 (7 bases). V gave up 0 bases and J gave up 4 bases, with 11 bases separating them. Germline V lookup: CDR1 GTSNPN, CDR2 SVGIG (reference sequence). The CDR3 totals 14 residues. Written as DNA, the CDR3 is TGTGCCTGGAGTGTCAGGGGGGCGTCAGATACGCAGTATTTT. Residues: CAWSVRGASDTQYF.

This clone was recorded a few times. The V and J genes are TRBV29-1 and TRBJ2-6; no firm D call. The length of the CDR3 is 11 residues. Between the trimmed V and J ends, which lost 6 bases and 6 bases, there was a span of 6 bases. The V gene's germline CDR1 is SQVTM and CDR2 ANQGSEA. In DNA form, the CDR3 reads TGCAGCGTGGCACTGGCCAACGTCCTGACTTTC. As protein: CSVALANVLTF.

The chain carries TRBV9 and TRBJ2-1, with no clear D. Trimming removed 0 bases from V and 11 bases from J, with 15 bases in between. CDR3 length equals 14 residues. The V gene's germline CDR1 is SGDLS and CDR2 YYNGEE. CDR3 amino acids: CASSVGSDKIKQFF. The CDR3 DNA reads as TGTGCCAGCAGCGTAGGTTCAGACAAGATTAAGCAGTTCTTC.

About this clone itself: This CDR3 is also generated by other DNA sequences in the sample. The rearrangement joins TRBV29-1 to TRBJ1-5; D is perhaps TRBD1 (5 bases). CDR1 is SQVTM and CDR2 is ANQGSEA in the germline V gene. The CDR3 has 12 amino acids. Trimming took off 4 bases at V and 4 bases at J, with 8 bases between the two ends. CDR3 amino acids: CSVGAGNQPQHF. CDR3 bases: TGCAGCGTTGGGGCAGGGAATCAGCCCCAGCATTTT.

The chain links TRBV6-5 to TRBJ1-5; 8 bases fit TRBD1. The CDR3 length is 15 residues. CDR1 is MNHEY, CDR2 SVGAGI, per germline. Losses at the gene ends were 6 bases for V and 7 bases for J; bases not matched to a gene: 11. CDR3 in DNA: TGTGCCAGCAGGAAGGGTTCAGGGGGCCGACAGCCCCAGCATTTT. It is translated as CASRKGSGGRQPQHF.

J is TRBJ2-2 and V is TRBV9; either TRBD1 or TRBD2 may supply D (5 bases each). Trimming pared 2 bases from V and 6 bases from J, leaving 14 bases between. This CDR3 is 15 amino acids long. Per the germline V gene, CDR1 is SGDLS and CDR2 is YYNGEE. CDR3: CASSVPGTKSGELFF. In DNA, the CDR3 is TGTGCCAGCAGCGTCCCCGGGACGAAGTCCGGGGAGCTGTTTTTT.

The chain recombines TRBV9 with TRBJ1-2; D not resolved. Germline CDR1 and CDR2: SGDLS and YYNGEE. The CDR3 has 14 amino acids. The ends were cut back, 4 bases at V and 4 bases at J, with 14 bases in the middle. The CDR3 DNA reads TGTGCCAGCAGCAAGAGGGAGATTGGCTATGGCTACACCTTC. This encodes CASSKREIGYGYTF.

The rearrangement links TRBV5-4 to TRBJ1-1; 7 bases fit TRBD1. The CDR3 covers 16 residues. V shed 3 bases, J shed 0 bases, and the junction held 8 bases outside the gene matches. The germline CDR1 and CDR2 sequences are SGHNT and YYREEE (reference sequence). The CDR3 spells CASSSQGKNMNTEAFF. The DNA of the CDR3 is TGTGCCAGCAGCTCACAGGGGAAGAATATGAACACTGAAGCTTTCTTT.